Sequencing of this T cell receptor (beta chain) was carried out in a study of T cells expressing NK-cell markers. Study at large: Seven HCMV-seropositive donors and one seronegative donor made up the eight sequenced donors.

There are 16 residues in the CDR3. 5'RACE template switching with UMIs generated TCR beta cDNA. One entry per CDR3 protein, without DNA, is what TCRdb gives after re-calling the 5' RACE reads. This table holds around 470,000 distinct CDR3 sequences. V gene TRBV12-3 or TRBV12-4 combines with J gene TRBJ2-2; the TCRdb D gene call, TRBD2, has no DNA to confirm it. This clonotype was obtained from a woman aged 45-65 years in good health. Sequenced input: blood T cells: a sorted CD56 or NKG2C T cell subset, CD4+ or CD8+ T cells, or bulk PBMC T cells (not recorded which). The CDR3: CASIYGTSGNTGELFF.